The 25 T cell receptor beta chains presented below share a single source sample, sequenced in a study of T cells in Graves' hyperthyroidism and ophthalmopathy. RNA transcripts provided the source from which TCR beta CDR3 regions were amplified. TCR CDR3 underwent first-round RT-PCR with the HTBI primer set. MiXCR was run by TCRdb on the multiplex PCR reads, yielding one entry per CDR3 protein. The table lists hundreds of thousands of distinct CDR3 sequences, 46% of them singletons. The sequenced sample consisted of peripheral blood or thyroid tissue (not recorded which). These receptor sequences come from a woman under 30 with Graves' hyperthyroidism.

The genes are TRBV5-4 and TRBJ1-1; 8 bases line up with TRBD1. This CDR3 region has 15 residues. Germline CDR1 reads SGHNT; CDR2 reads YYREEE (reference sequence). The J segment lost 1 base and the V segment lost 0 bases, leaving 2 bases of the junction unmatched. This CDR3 reads CASSLVTGANTEAFF. For the CDR3, the DNA is TGTGCCAGCAGCTTGGTGACAGGGGCGAACACTGAAGCTTTCTTT.

The chain has TRBV25-1 and TRBJ1-4, with D perhaps matching TRBD1 (5 bases). Germline loops: CDR1 MGHDK, CDR2 SYGVNS. The CDR3 contains 13 residues. Trimming left V 8 bases short and J 7 bases short, with 14 bases between. For the CDR3, the DNA is TGTGCCAGCTGCGGTCAGCAGGGTGAAAAACTGTTTTTT. This encodes CASCGQQGEKLFF.

The chain links TRBV29-1 to TRBJ2-7; D may be TRBD1 or TRBD2 (5 bases each). The length of the CDR3 is 13 residues. Germline V CDR1 and CDR2: SQVTM, ANQGSEA. V gave up 8 bases and J gave up 4 bases, with 18 bases separating them. The CDR3 spells CSLATGPQYEQYF. The CDR3 bases are TGCAGCTTAGCCACGGGACCCCAGTACGAGCAGTACTTC.

The V and J genes are TRBV29-1 and TRBJ1-5; D perhaps matches TRBD1 (6 bases). CDR3 size: 11 residues. Per the germline V gene, CDR1 is SQVTM and CDR2 is ANQGSEA. V lost 8 bases and J lost 7, with 12 bases in between. The chain's CDR3 is CSLTGGQPQHF. The CDR3 nucleotides are TGCAGCTTAACTGGGGGCCAGCCCCAGCATTTT.

This clonotype was seen only a few times. The genes are TRBV7-9 and TRBJ1-6; no definite D call. V lost 5 bases and J 3 bases, leaving 8 bases between the germline ends. The CDR3 extends over 14 amino acids. Germline assignment: CDR1 SEHNR and CDR2 FQNEAQ (reference sequence). The CDR3 DNA sequence: TGTGCCAGCAGCGATCACGTCTATAATTCACCCCTCCACTTT. It specifies CASSDHVYNSPLHF.

This chain joins TRBV2 and TRBJ2-5; D is uncertain. The CDR3 sequence is 12 residues long. Germline loops: CDR1 SNHLY, CDR2 FYNNEI. Trimming shortened V by 6 bases and J by 1 base, and 6 bases separated the two germline ends. DNA of the CDR3: TGTGCCAGCAGGGTAACCCAAGAGACCCAGTACTTC. It translates to CASRVTQETQYF.

This clonotype was picked up a small number of times. This chain joins TRBV19 and TRBJ1-2, with D possibly TRBD1 on 5 matching bases. The CDR3 is made up of 13 amino acids. With 3 bases removed from V and 3 bases from J, the gap between germline ends came to 8 bases. Germline V CDR1 and CDR2: LNHDA, SQIVND (reference sequence). This CDR3 is CASSISGDYGYTF. CDR3 coding DNA: TGTGCCAGTAGTATCTCGGGGGACTATGGCTACACCTTC.

This rearrangement joins TRBV15 to TRBJ2-2; tentatively, D is TRBD2 (7 bases). Trimming left V 3 bases short and J 5 bases short, with 10 bases between. This CDR3 region has 14 residues. Germline lookup yields CDR1 LNHNV and CDR2 YYDKDF (reference sequence). CDR3 nucleotides: TGTGCCACCAGCAGGGGAGGGGGAACCGGGGAGCTGTTTTTT. This encodes CATSRGGGTGELFF.

Concerning this clonotype itself: A read error may be the cause here, since a much bigger clone is one base away. The V call is TRBV29-1, the J call TRBJ1-2; 10 bases map to TRBD1. V lost 2 bases and J lost 3; bases outside the gene matches: 9. The CDR3 sequence is 16 residues long. Looked up from germline, CDR1 is SQVTM and CDR2 is ANQGSEA. Written as DNA, the CDR3 is TGCAGCGTTGAACTCGGCCGGGACAGGGGAGACTATGGCTACACCTTC. Translating gives CSVELGRDRGDYGYTF.

This clonotype has a count of ten or more. The chain has TRBV7-9 and TRBJ1-1, with TRBD1 matching over 7 bases. V shed 3 bases, J shed 10 bases, and the junction held 5 bases outside the gene matches. The CDR3 is 12 residues long. Germline V lookup: CDR1 SEHNR, CDR2 FQNEAQ (reference sequence). CDR3 in DNA: TGTGCCAGCAGCTTCGACCGACAGGGAGCTTTCTTT. Its translation is CASSFDRQGAFF.

The rearrangement uses TRBV27 and TRBJ1-2; D gene ambiguous. From germline, CDR1 is MNHEY and CDR2 SMNVEV (reference sequence). The CDR3 consists of 13 residues. V was shortened by 0 bases and J by 6 bases, with 8 bases between the two germline ends. The DNA for the CDR3 is TGTGCCAGCAGTTTATCAGGGCTCGATGGCTACACCTTC. Its protein product is CASSLSGLDGYTF.

Comment on this clonotype: A read error may account for a junction end that differs from germline. CDR3 sequence (DNA): TGTGCCTGCAGTGCCTGGGGAGTAGATCAGCCCCAGCATTTT. Translating gives CACSAWGVDQPQHF. The V and J genes are TRBV25-1 and TRBJ1-5; D is unresolved. Germline V gives CDR1 MGHDK, CDR2 SYGVNS. The CDR3 is made up of 14 amino acids.

The V call is TRBV20-1, the J call TRBJ2-7; D not resolved. This CDR3 has 14 amino acids. The V and J ends lost 0 bases and 0 bases respectively, with 9 bases between them. Per germline, CDR1 DFQATT and CDR2 SNEGSKA (reference sequence). The CDR3 region has the DNA TGCAGTGCTAGAGAGGCCGGTAGCTCCTACGAGCAGTACTTC. This translates into CSAREAGSSYEQYF.

The V gene is TRBV20-1, the J gene TRBJ2-7; perhaps TRBD1 as D (5 bases). This CDR3 region has 13 residues. CDR1 is DFQATT and CDR2 is SNEGSKA in the germline V gene (reference sequence). V lost 3 bases and J 0 bases, leaving 9 bases between the germline ends. CDR3 nucleotide sequence: TGCAGTGCTAGCACAGGCAACTCCTACGAGCAGTACTTC. This translates into CSASTGNSYEQYF.

This rearrangement joins TRBV6-5 to TRBJ2-2; no clear D. Germline V lookup: CDR1 MNHEY, CDR2 SVGAGI. The CDR3 loop spans 14 amino acids. Trimming took 3 bases from V and 4 from J, leaving 9 bases between them. CDR3 coding DNA: TGTGCCAGCAGTTATGCGCGGACCACCGGGGAGCTGTTTTTT. This gives the protein CASSYARTTGELFF.

At least ten counts were recorded for this clonotype. This rearrangement joins TRBV2 to TRBJ1-3, with 10 bases that match TRBD1. CDR3 size: 16 residues. Trimming cost V 5 bases and J 0 bases; bases outside gene matches: 4. Germline values: CDR1 SNHLY, CDR2 FYNNEI. CDR3 nucleotide sequence: TGTGCCAGCAGTATGACAGGGGGCTACTCTGGAAACACCATATATTTT. Its translation is CASSMTGGYSGNTIYF.

The genes are TRBV11-2 and TRBJ1-5; D is perhaps TRBD1 (6 bases). Germline V gives CDR1 SGHAT, CDR2 FQNNGV. Trimming removed 5 bases from V and 3 bases from J, with 11 bases in between. CDR3 size: 14 residues. CDR3: CASSDGTYNQPQHF. In DNA, the CDR3 is TGTGCCAGCAGCGACGGGACATACAATCAGCCCCAGCATTTT.

The chain carries TRBV7-7 and TRBJ2-2; perhaps TRBD1 as D (6 bases). CDR1 and CDR2 from the germline V gene are SSHAT and FNYEAQ (reference sequence). The CDR3 loop spans 16 amino acids. Trimming removed 3 bases at V and 4 bases at J, with 15 bases between. CDR3 sequence reads: CASSLVGTPSTGELFF. CDR3 bases: TGTGCCAGCAGCTTGGTCGGGACACCGTCCACCGGGGAGCTGTTTTTT.

The V gene is TRBV7-2, the J gene TRBJ2-2; 11 nucleotides match TRBD2. V lost 7 bases, J lost 7 bases, and 11 bases stayed unmatched. CDR1 is SGHTA and CDR2 is FQGNSA in the germline V gene. The CDR3 is made up of 16 amino acids. The CDR3: CASTPFTSGGGGELFF. CDR3 nucleotides: TGTGCCAGCACCCCTTTTACTAGCGGGGGCGGCGGGGAGCTGTTTTTT.

The chain employs TRBV29-1 and TRBJ1-2; the match to TRBD1 covers 11 bases. The CDR3 consists of 14 residues. The V segment lost 7 bases and the J segment 7 bases; nucleotides outside the gene matches: 11. From germline, CDR1 is SQVTM and CDR2 ANQGSEA. CDR3 residues: CSAAGTGGSSGYTF. The CDR3 DNA is TGCAGCGCAGCCGGGACAGGGGGTTCTAGTGGCTACACCTTC.

CDR3 sequence (DNA): TGTGCCATCGGGCCTAGCGGGGCGGGTCCCCAGTACTTC. Encoded protein: CAIGPSGAGPQYF. The J gene is TRBJ2-5, the V gene TRBV10-3, with 9 bases aligning to TRBD2. Germline CDR1 ENHRY, CDR2 SYGVKD. The CDR3 totals 13 residues. The V gene end was trimmed by 8 bases and the J gene end by 9 bases; junction bases not matched to a gene: 10.

This chain links TRBV6-5 with TRBJ1-2; D call uncertain. The CDR3 has 13 amino acids. Germline V CDR1 and CDR2: MNHEY, SVGAGI. V shed 2 bases and J shed 4 bases, with 8 bases lying between them. CDR3 amino acids: CASSYRRGYGYTF. The DNA for the CDR3 is TGTGCCAGCAGTTACAGGCGAGGCTATGGCTACACCTTC.

The V call is TRBV20-1, the J call TRBJ1-5, with D uncertain. The CDR3 totals 14 residues. Germline V gene data show CDR1 as DFQATT and CDR2 as SNEGSKA (reference sequence). V gave up 7 bases and J gave up 3 bases, with 16 bases separating them. This CDR3 reads CSERTGRVNQPQHF. CDR3 DNA sequence: TGCAGTGAACGGACTGGAAGGGTCAATCAGCCCCAGCATTTT.

V and J are TRBV12-3 or TRBV12-4 and TRBJ1-1; D not resolved. Trimming pared 9 bases from V and 4 bases from J, leaving 15 bases between. The CDR3 runs 13 residues. The CDR3 DNA sequence: TGTGCCAGTACCCACCTAATTCCCACTGAAGCTTTCTTT. It specifies CASTHLIPTEAFF.

In its sample, this clonotype was seen once. This chain uses TRBV19 with TRBJ1-1; 7 nucleotides line up with TRBD1. Looked up from germline, CDR1 is LNHDA and CDR2 is SQIVND (reference sequence). J gave up 6 bases and V 4 bases, and 5 bases lay outside the gene matches. The CDR3 covers 13 residues. The CDR3 bases are TGTGCCAGTAGTACACAGGGGATGGCTGAAGCTTTCTTT. This sequence encodes CASSTQGMAEAFF. Filled out from reference TRBV19 and TRBJ1-1, the complete variable domain reads DGGITQSPKYLFRKEGQNVTLSCEQNLNHDAMYWYRQDPGQGLRLIYYSQIVNDFQKGDIAEGYSVSREKKESFPLTVTSAQKNPTAFYLCASSTQGMAEAFFGQGTRLTVV.